This TCR beta chain was documented in a study of cytomegalovirus exposure and HLA in healthy donors. Notes on this clone: Antigen: not known.

V was clipped by 0 bases and J by 12 bases; unmatched bases: 8. Germline V gene data show CDR1 as KGHSH and CDR2 as LQKENI. The CDR3 covers 14 residues. Study-level points and caveats: Data from an earlier analysis indicated that most TCR beta V segments were productive either about 90% or about 30% of the time. A later analysis linked a missense DCLRE1C variant to TCR beta V- and J-gene trimming. Researchers reported that a few CMV-associated chains were confirmed in vitro as CMV antigen-specific. Reportedly, HLA-A and HLA-B alleles of most subjects were accurately predicted from TCR beta.

Both 60 Vbeta primers and 13 Jbeta primers went into the PCR. The protocol was immunoSEQ multiplex PCR, while the TCRdb copy is restricted to in-frame clones and leaves out a portion. The sample has over 150,000 clones; roughly 80% are singletons. This receptor was obtained from a male donor in good health and CMV-seronegative. The chain recombines TRBV18 with TRBJ1-5, with TRBD1 matching over 7 bases. The sequenced sample was PBMCs. The CDR3 spells CASSPPVGPGGQHF. The CDR3 region has the DNA TGTGCCAGCTCACCACCGGTCGGGCCAGGGGGCCAGCATTTT.